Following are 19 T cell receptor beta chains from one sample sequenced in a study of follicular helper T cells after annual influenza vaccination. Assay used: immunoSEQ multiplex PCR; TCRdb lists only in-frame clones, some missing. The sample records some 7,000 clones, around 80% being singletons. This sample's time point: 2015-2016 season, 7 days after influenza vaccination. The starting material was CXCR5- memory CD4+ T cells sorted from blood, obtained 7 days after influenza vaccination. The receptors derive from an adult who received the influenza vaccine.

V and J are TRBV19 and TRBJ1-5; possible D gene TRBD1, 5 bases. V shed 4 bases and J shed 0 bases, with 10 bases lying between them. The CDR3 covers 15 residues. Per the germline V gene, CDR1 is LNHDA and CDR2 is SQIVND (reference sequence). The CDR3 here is CASSKTDYSNQPQHF. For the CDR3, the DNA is TGTGCCAGTAGTAAGACAGATTATAGCAATCAGCCCCAGCATTTT.

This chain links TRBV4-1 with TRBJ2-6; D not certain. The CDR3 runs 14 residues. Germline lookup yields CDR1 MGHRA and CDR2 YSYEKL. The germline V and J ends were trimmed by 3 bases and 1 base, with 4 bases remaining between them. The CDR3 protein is CASSQPSGANVLTF. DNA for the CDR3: TGCGCCAGCAGCCAGCCATCTGGGGCCAACGTCCTGACTTTC.

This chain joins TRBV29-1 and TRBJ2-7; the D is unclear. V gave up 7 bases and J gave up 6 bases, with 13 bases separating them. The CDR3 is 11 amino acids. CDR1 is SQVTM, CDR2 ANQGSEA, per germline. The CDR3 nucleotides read TGCAGCGCCATAACCCAGCGCGAGCAGTACTTC. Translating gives CSAITQREQYF.

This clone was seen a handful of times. The CDR3 here is CASSPQGWGSSYEQYF. In nucleotides, the CDR3 is TGTGCCAGCAGCCCTCAGGGGTGGGGGAGCTCCTACGAGCAGTACTTC. The chain uses TRBV5-6 and TRBJ2-7; possibly TRBD1 for D (6 bases). The CDR3 has 16 amino acids. With 4 bases removed from V and 0 bases from J, the gap between germline ends came to 17 bases. In germline, CDR1 is SGHDT, CDR2 YYEEEE.

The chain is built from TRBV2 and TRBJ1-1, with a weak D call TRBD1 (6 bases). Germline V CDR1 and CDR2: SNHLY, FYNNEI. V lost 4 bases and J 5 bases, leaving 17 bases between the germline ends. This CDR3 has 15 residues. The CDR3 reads CASSANREGRTEAFF. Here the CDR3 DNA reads TGTGCCAGCAGTGCGAACAGGGAGGGGAGGACTGAAGCTTTCTTT.

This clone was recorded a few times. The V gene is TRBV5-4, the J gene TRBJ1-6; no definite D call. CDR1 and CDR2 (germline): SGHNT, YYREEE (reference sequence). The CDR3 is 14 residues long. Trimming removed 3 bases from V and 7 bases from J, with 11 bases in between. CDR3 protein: CASSSLTSNSPLHF. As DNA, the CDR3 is TGTGCCAGCAGCTCATTGACCTCCAATTCACCCCTCCACTTT.

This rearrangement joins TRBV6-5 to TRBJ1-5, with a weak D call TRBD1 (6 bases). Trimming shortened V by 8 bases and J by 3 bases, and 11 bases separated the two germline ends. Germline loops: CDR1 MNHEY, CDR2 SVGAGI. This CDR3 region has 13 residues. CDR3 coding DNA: TGTGCCAGCCAATGGACAGACAATCAGCCCCAGCATTTT. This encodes CASQWTDNQPQHF.

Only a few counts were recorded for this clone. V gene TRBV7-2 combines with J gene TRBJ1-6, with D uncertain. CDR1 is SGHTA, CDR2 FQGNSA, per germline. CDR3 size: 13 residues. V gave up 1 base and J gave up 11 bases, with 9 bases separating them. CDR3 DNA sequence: TGTGCCAGCAGCTTAGTAGGGCGGACACCCCTCCACTTT. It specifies CASSLVGRTPLHF.

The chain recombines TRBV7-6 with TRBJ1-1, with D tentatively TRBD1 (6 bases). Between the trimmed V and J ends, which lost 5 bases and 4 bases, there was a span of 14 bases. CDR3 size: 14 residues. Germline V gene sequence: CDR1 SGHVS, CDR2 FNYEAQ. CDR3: CASSPTNRVTEAFF. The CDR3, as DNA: TGTGCCAGCAGCCCTACTAACAGGGTCACTGAAGCTTTCTTT.

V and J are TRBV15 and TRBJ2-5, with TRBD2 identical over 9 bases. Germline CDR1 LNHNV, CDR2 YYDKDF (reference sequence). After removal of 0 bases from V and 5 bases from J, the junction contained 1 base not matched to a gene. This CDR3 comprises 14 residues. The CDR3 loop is CATSRDGLAETQYF. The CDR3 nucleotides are TGTGCCACCAGCAGAGATGGACTAGCGGAGACCCAGTACTTC.

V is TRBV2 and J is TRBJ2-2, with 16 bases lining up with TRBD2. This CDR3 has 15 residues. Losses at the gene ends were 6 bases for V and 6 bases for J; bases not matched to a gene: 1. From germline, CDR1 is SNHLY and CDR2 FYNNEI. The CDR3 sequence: CASRGTSGRAGELFF. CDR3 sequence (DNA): TGTGCCAGCAGAGGGACTAGCGGGAGGGCCGGGGAGCTGTTTTTT.

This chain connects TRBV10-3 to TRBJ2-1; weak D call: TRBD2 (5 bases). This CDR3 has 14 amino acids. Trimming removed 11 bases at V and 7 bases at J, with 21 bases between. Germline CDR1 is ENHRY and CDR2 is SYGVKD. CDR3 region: CAAGRGLPGNEQFF. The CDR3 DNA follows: TGTGCCGCGGGTAGAGGGCTCCCCGGTAATGAGCAGTTCTTC.

The CDR3 spells CASSFGEVSYEQYF. Written as DNA, the CDR3 is TGTGCCAGCAGCTTTGGCGAGGTCTCCTACGAGCAGTACTTC. The rearrangement uses TRBV7-9 and TRBJ2-7; D call uncertain. Germline lookup yields CDR1 SEHNR and CDR2 FQNEAQ (reference sequence). Trimming shortened V by 3 bases and J by 0 bases, and 9 bases separated the two germline ends. The CDR3 spans 14 residues. Supplemented by reference TRBV7-9 and TRBJ2-7, the full variable domain reads DTGVSQNPRHKITKRGQNVTFRCDPISEHNRLYWYRQTLGQGPEFLTYFQNEAQLEKSRLLSDRFSAERPKGSFSTLEIQRTEQGDSAMYLCASSFGEVSYEQYFGPGTRLTVT.

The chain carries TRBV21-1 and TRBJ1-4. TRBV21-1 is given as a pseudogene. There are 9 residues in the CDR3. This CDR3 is CASSKVCEF. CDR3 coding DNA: TGTGCCAGCAGCAAAGTCTGCGAATTT.

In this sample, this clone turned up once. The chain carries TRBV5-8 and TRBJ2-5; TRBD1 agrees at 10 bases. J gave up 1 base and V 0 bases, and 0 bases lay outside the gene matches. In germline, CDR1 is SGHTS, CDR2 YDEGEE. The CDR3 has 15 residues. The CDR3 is CASSLGTGGQETQYF. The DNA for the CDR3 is TGTGCCAGCAGCTTGGGGACAGGGGGCCAAGAGACCCAGTACTTC.

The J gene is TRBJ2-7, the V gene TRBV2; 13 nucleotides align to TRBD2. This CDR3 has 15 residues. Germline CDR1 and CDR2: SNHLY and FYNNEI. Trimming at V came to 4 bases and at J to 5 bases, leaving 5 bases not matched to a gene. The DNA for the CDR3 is TGTGCCAGCAGTGGGGGACTAGCGGGGATCGACGAGCAGTACTTC. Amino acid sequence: CASSGGLAGIDEQYF.

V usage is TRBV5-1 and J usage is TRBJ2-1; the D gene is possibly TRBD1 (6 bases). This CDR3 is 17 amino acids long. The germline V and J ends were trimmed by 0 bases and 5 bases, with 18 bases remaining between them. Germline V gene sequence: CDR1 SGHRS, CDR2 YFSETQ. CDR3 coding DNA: TGCGCCAGCAGCTTGGCGACAGGTGGACTGAGAGACAATGAGCAGTTCTTC. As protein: CASSLATGGLRDNEQFF.

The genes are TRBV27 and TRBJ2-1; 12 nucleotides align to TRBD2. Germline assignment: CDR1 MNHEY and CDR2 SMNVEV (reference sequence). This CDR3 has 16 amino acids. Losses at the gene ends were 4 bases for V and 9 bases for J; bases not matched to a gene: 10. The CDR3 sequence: CASSSLAGGDPPEQFF. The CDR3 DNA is TGTGCCAGCAGTTCGCTAGCGGGGGGGGACCCACCTGAGCAGTTCTTC.

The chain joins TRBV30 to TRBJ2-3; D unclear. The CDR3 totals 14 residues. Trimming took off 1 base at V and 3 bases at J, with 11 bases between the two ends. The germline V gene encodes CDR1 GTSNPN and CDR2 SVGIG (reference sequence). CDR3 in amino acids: CAWSDRLLTDTQYF. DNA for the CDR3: TGTGCCTGGAGTGACCGACTTCTAACAGATACGCAGTATTTT. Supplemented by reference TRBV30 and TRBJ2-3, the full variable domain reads SQTIHQWPATLVQPVGSPLSLECTVEGTSNPNLYWYRQAAGRGLQLLFYSVGIGQISSEVPQNLSASRPQDRQFILSSKKLLLSDSGFYLCAWSDRLLTDTQYFGPGTRLTVL.